What follows describes a single TCR beta chain. RNA extraction gave at least 5 micrograms of total RNA per sample. With a J-beta primer mix and a sample-barcoded 5' primer, a second PCR ran about 6 to 11 cycles. TCRdb re-derived calls from the 5' RACE reads in MiXCR, one entry per CDR3 protein. The sample consists of hundreds of thousands of distinct CDR3 sequences, about three fifths of them appearing once. This sample was included in a study of blood T cells in healthy people across ages. Looked up from germline, CDR1 is ENHRY and CDR2 is SYGVKD. The CDR3 is 15 amino acids. V dropped 0 bases and J dropped 10; count of bases not matched to a gene: 5.

What was sequenced was blood. The gene calls are TRBV10-3 and TRBJ2-6; 8 bases line up with TRBD2. The source is a man aged 25-45 years in good health. In nucleotides, the CDR3 is TGTGCCATCAGTGAGTCGACTAGCGCCCGAAACGTCCTGACTTTC. It specifies CAISESTSARNVLTF.